The rows below give T cell receptor beta chains drawn from one sample of a study of blood T cell repertoires in COVID-19. Sequenced by immunoSEQ multiplex PCR; TCRdb stores in-frame clones only, minus some. The sample carries roughly 340,000 clones, 85% to 90% recorded once. The sample taken for sequencing was PBMCs or T cells enriched from blood (not recorded which). The receptor set was obtained from a man between 18 and 35 years old who had recovered from COVID-19. Both conserved end residues are part of each CDR3. The D gene is left open where the match is weak. Clone size is given for some rows only: seen once, a few or many times, or a class if the clone is expanded.

cdr3_nt,cdr3_aa,d_call,v_call,clone_size,j_call
TGTGCCAGCAGTTTAATACAGGGGGCGTATGGCTACACCTTC,CASSLIQGAYGYTF,TRBD1,TRBV28,.,TRBJ1-2
TGTGCCAGCAGCTCGCCGACAGGGGGCGCAGATACGCAGTATTTT,CASSSPTGGADTQYF,TRBD1,TRBV5-5,few,TRBJ2-3
TGCGCCAGCACCATACAGGGGGGGTCCTACGAGCAGTACTTC,CASTIQGGSYEQYF,.,TRBV10-2,.,TRBJ2-7
TGCGCCAGCAGCTTGGTCGCTGACCCGGGGTCAGTTAGCTACGAGCAGTACTTC,CASSLVADPGSVSYEQYF,.,TRBV5-1,.,TRBJ2-7
TGTGCCAGCAGGGGGACAGACGACTACGAGCAGTACTTC,CASRGTDDYEQYF,TRBD1,TRBV6-5,.,TRBJ2-7
TGCGCCAGCAGCTCAGGGACAGGGGAAGATAACACTGAAGCTTTCTTT,CASSSGTGEDNTEAFF,TRBD1,TRBV5-1,.,TRBJ1-1
TGTGCCAGCAGCCCGATCCCGACTAGCGGGAGAGCCACAGATACGCAGTATTTT,CASSPIPTSGRATDTQYF,TRBD2,TRBV7-3,.,TRBJ2-3
TGTGCCAGCAGCTTAAGGGCAGGGGGACCTGGAAACACCATATATTTT,CASSLRAGGPGNTIYF,TRBD1,TRBV7-3,once,TRBJ1-3
TGTGCCAGCAGCTTAGCACAGGGGTACAATGAGCAGTTCTTC,CASSLAQGYNEQFF,TRBD1,TRBV11-3,.,TRBJ2-1
TGCGCCAGCAGAGAAGGACTAGCGGGAGGTTGGTCCTTGAATCAAGAGACCCAGTACTTC,CASREGLAGGWSLNQETQYF,TRBD2,TRBV4-1,.,TRBJ2-5
TGTGCCAGCAGCCGAATCGTAAACCCTAGCTCCTACAATGAGCAGTTCTTC,CASSRIVNPSSYNEQFF,.,TRBV3-1/TRBV3-2,.,TRBJ2-1
TGCAGCGTCAACTCTGGGCTCCTCAACTATGGCTACACCTTC,CSVNSGLLNYGYTF,.,TRBV29-1,.,TRBJ1-2
TGTGCCAGCAGCTTGGGGACAGGGAAGCCCTATGGCTACACCTTC,CASSLGTGKPYGYTF,TRBD1,TRBV7-9,.,TRBJ1-2
TGCAGCGTTGAACCCGGGACAGCGACCACTGAAGCTTTCTTT,CSVEPGTATTEAFF,TRBD1,TRBV29-1,.,TRBJ1-1
TGTGCCAGCAGCTTAGATGGGACTAGCGGCTACAATGAGCAGTTCTTC,CASSLDGTSGYNEQFF,TRBD2,TRBV11-3,.,TRBJ2-1
TGTGCCAGCAGTTACGTCGGGGGTTACGAGACCCAGTACTTC,CASSYVGGYETQYF,.,TRBV6-2/TRBV6-3,.,TRBJ2-5
TGTGCCAGCTCACCAGTATCAGTGATGAACACTGAAGCTTTCTTT,CASSPVSVMNTEAFF,.,TRBV18,.,TRBJ1-1
TGTGCCAGCAGTGATCTCGGGACAGGGACCGACAGGGGCTACACCTTC,CASSDLGTGTDRGYTF,TRBD1,TRBV25-1,.,TRBJ1-2
TGCGCCAGCAGCTTAAGGGGGCCTGCCTTTAGGGCCTACAATGAGCAGTTCTTC,CASSLRGPAFRAYNEQFF,TRBD1,TRBV5-1,.,TRBJ2-1
TGTGCCAGCAGCCCCGGGGCTAGCGGGGGAACCGGGGAGCTGTTTTTT,CASSPGASGGTGELFF,TRBD2,TRBV11-2,.,TRBJ2-2
TGCGCCAGCAGCTTGATGGTGGCTAGCGGGAGGTCTAGCTCCTACGAGCAGTACTTC,CASSLMVASGRSSSYEQYF,TRBD2,TRBV5-1,.,TRBJ2-7
TGCGCCAGCAGCCCCTACAGCCTCTCGGGGACTGAAGCTTTCTTT,CASSPYSLSGTEAFF,.,TRBV5-1,.,TRBJ1-1
TGTGCCAGCAGCCGGGACACTAACTATGGCTACACCTTC,CASSRDTNYGYTF,.,TRBV7-3,.,TRBJ1-2
TGTGCCATCAGTGGGGGTATGATCACAGGCTCACCCCTCCACTTT,CAISGGMITGSPLHF,.,TRBV10-3,.,TRBJ1-6
TGTGCCAGCAGCTTAGAGCGGGGGGGCTACACAGATACGCAGTATTTT,CASSLERGGYTDTQYF,TRBD2,TRBV7-9,once,TRBJ2-3
TGTGCCAGCAGCGTGGGACAGGGAGGCAATCAGCCCCAGCATTTT,CASSVGQGGNQPQHF,TRBD1,TRBV7-9,.,TRBJ1-5
TGTGCCAGCAGCTTAACGGAGCGGGGGGGTTTAAAGTACTTC,CASSLTERGGLKYF,TRBD2,TRBV11-2,.,TRBJ2-7
TGTGCCAGTAGTATGGGGCAGGCCGGTTGGGGCAATCAGCCCCAGCATTTT,CASSMGQAGWGNQPQHF,.,TRBV19,.,TRBJ1-5
TGTGCCAGTAGTATAGGGGGCGGCGGTAATACTTCACCCCTCCACTTT,CASSIGGGGNTSPLHF,.,TRBV19,.,TRBJ1-6
TGTGCCAGCAGTGCCTCAGGTGCCAATTCACCCCTCCACTTT,CASSASGANSPLHF,.,TRBV25-1,.,TRBJ1-6
TGTGCCAGCAGCGTAGGGGAGGGAACTAATGAAAAACTGTTTTTT,CASSVGEGTNEKLFF,.,TRBV9,.,TRBJ1-4
TGTGCCAGCAGCCCCACAGGGGGCTCGGAGACCCAGTACTTC,CASSPTGGSETQYF,TRBD1,TRBV6-5,.,TRBJ2-5
TGTGCCAGCAGCCGGACAGGGACTGATAATTCACCCCTCCACTTT,CASSRTGTDNSPLHF,TRBD1,TRBV3-1/TRBV3-2,.,TRBJ1-6
TGTGCCAGCAGCCCCGGGACTAGCGGAGGCCTCTCAAATGAGCAGTTCTTC,CASSPGTSGGLSNEQFF,TRBD2,TRBV11-3,.,TRBJ2-1
TGCGCCAGCAGCGGCGGGGGGCACGGTGTTGAGCAGTTCTTC,CASSGGGHGVEQFF,TRBD2,TRBV5-1,once,TRBJ2-1
TGTGCCAGCAGCCGCGAGACAACTAATGAAAAACTGTTTTTT,CASSRETTNEKLFF,.,TRBV9,.,TRBJ1-4
TGTGCCAGCAGCCCGACAGGGAACTATGGCTACACCTTC,CASSPTGNYGYTF,TRBD1,TRBV4-2,.,TRBJ1-2
TGTGCCAGCAGCCTCAAGGACAGACATTACTATGGCTACACCTTC,CASSLKDRHYYGYTF,.,TRBV14,.,TRBJ1-2
TGTGCCAGCACTAAACGACCCGGTCGGGTCTATGGCTACACCTTC,CASTKRPGRVYGYTF,.,TRBV5-4,.,TRBJ1-2
TGTGCCAGCAGCTCTCTACCCCTCGCCAGCCAGGGGGCCCAGTACTTC,CASSSLPLASQGAQYF,TRBD1,TRBV7-2,.,TRBJ2-5
TGTGCCACCGGTAGGCACAGGGAAGATAGGACTAATGAAAAACTGTTTTTT,CATGRHREDRTNEKLFF,.,TRBV15,.,TRBJ1-4
TGTGCCAGCAGCTTAGAAGGGACAGGGGGCCGGGGCACCGGGGAGCTGTTTTTT,CASSLEGTGGRGTGELFF,TRBD1,TRBV7-9,.,TRBJ2-2
TGCGCCAGCAGCGGGACCGGGACTAGACCGGGGACCCAGTACTTC,CASSGTGTRPGTQYF,TRBD2,TRBV5-1,.,TRBJ2-5